This paragraph covers one T cell receptor beta chain sequence. Its antigen remains unidentified. Memory CD4+ T cells were sorted as CD4+CD45RO+CD25- cells. Constant-region reverse primers amplified full-length variable regions, followed by semi-nested Nested Universal Primer A PCR. From the 5' RACE reads, TCRdb called clonotypes with MiXCR, one entry per CDR3 protein. The table has 6,700 or so distinct CDR3 sequences, about 60% seen once. Study results and limitations: Tumor-infiltrating Treg TCR alpha and beta sequences overlapped most with tumor naive CD4+ T cells, then blood naive. Tumor memory CD4+ T cell TCR gene usage clustered with blood and lymph node memory CD4+ cells and lymph node naive CD4+ cells.

The CDR3 consists of 14 residues. Trimming at V came to 6 bases and at J to 0 bases, leaving 8 bases not matched to a gene. Germline V gives CDR1 DFQATT, CDR2 SNEGSKA (reference sequence). The specimen sequenced was tumor-infiltrating memory CD4+ T cells sorted from the breast tumor. Subset indicated: memory CD4+ T cells, CD4+CD45RO+CD25-. The sequence came from a female donor with breast cancer. The chain recombines TRBV20-1 with TRBJ2-7, with 7 bases that match TRBD2. The DNA of the CDR3 is TGCAGTGCCATAGGGGAGGGCTTCTCCTACGAGCAGTACTTC. This gives the protein CSAIGEGFSYEQYF.